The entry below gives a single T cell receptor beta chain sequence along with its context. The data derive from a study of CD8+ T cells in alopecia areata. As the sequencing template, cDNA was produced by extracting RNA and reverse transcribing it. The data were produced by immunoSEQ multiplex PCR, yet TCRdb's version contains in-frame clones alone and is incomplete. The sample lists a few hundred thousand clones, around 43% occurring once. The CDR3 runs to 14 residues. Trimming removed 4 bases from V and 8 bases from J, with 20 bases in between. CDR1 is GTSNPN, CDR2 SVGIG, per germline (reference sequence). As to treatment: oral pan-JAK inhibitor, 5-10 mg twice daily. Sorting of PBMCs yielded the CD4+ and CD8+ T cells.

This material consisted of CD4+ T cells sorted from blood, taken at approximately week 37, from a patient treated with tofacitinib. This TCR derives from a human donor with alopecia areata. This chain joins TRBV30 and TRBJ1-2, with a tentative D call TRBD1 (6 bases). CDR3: CAWTTDRPTKGYTF. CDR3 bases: TGTGCCTGGACGACCGACAGGCCCACGAAAGGCTACACCTTC.